This T cell receptor (beta chain) was sequenced in a study of blood T cell repertoires in COVID-19. How the authors handled the data: Nucleated cell number was recorded as an estimate derived from reference gene primer amplification. Only in-frame clones appear in the TCRdb table, and some are missing; sequencing was by immunoSEQ multiplex PCR. D and trimming come from the DNA, and the V and J calls and clone size come from that table. The sample has 50,000 to 65,000 clones; less than 90% are singletons. Trimming took off 5 bases at V and 2 bases at J, with 10 bases between the two ends. The CDR3 length is 13 residues. Germline values: CDR1 LNHDA, CDR2 SQIVND (reference sequence).

The origin of this receptor is a man aged 55 to 70 with COVID-19, enrolled during active disease. Sequenced sample: peripheral blood. The rearrangement links TRBV19 to TRBJ2-7; D gene ambiguous. Written as DNA, the CDR3 is TGTGCCAGTAGTCCGACGGGTACCTACGAGCAGTACTTC. It yields the protein CASSPTGTYEQYF.